This section outlines one T cell receptor beta chain sequence together with its context. Trimming removed 5 bases from V and 5 bases from J, with 15 bases in between. Germline V gene lookup returns CDR1 MNHEY and CDR2 SVGAGI. This CDR3 comprises 14 residues. Authors' processing steps: Estimation of nucleated cell counts was performed using reference gene primer amplification. Generated by immunoSEQ multiplex PCR, the TCRdb table keeps only in-frame clones and is missing some. The V and J calls and the clone size are those of that table, but D and trimming were determined from the DNA. Counted here are 150,000 to 250,000 clones, 75% to 90% occurring once; the ten biggest clones make up about 2.3%. The data belong to a study of blood T cell repertoires in COVID-19. Across the study: Donors in the United States, Italy and Spain gave samples during acute or convalescent COVID-19.

Participant age was roughly 18 to 95 years, and participants resided in fewer than 25 US areas. Two negative PCRs, clearance, or symptom resolution had been documented for recovered Cohort 3 donors. The TCR sequence derives from a woman aged 25 to 39 who had recovered from COVID-19. Sample: PBMCs or T cells enriched from blood (not recorded which). The chain carries TRBV6-5 and TRBJ2-5; D is perhaps TRBD2 (6 bases). The CDR3 DNA sequence: TGTGCCAGCAGTCCGGGAGCGGGCTGGGAGACCCAGTACTTC. It yields the protein CASSPGAGWETQYF.